Listed below are T cell receptor beta chains from one sample, sequenced in a study of blood T cell repertoires in COVID-19. TCRdb's copy holds only in-frame clones and misses some; the assay was immunoSEQ multiplex PCR. Counted here are around 150,000 clones, around 80% occurring once; the ten biggest clones make up approximately 11%. Sequenced sample: PBMCs or T cells enriched from blood (not recorded which). The receptors were gathered from a man aged 45-65 years who had recovered from COVID-19. Each CDR3 is given with its conserved first and last residue. A D gene is named only where the DNA matches it firmly. Not all rows give a size; the values are once, few, many and, for expanded clones, a class.

V,J,D,size,DNA,CDR3
TRBV7-2,TRBJ2-7,-,-,TGTGCCAGCAGCTTAGCATCACTAGCAGGCGAGCAGTACTTC,CASSLASLAGEQYF
TRBV6-5,TRBJ1-1,TRBD1,-,TGTGCCAGCAGTCCCGGGACAGCGAACACTGAAGCTTTCTTT,CASSPGTANTEAFF
TRBV5-1,TRBJ1-1,TRBD1,-,TGCGCCAGCAGTTCGGGACAGCGATCGAACACTGAAGCTTTCTTT,CASSSGQRSNTEAFF
TRBV5-1,TRBJ1-1,-,once,TGCGCCAGCAGCTCCCAGGGTTACACTGAAGCTTTCTTT,CASSSQGYTEAFF
TRBV4-1,TRBJ2-3,-,-,TGCGCCAGCAGCCAAGAAGCTAGGGATACGCAGTATTTT,CASSQEARDTQYF
TRBV9,TRBJ2-1,TRBD2,-,TGTGCCAGCAGCGTAGATGCGGGGGGAGCATACAATGAGCAGTTCTTC,CASSVDAGGAYNEQFF
TRBV28,TRBJ1-1,TRBD1,-,TGTGCCAGCAGTTTCCTTGCGGACAGGGGTGGAAAAGCTTTCTTT,CASSFLADRGGKAFF
TRBV12-5,TRBJ2-3,-,-,TGTGCTAGTGGTTCACGGACTGGAACGCAGTATTTT,CASGSRTGTQYF
TRBV10-3,TRBJ2-7,TRBD1,-,TGTGCCATCAGGTCGCCGGGACAGGGATACGAGCAGTACTTC,CAIRSPGQGYEQYF
TRBV9,TRBJ1-5,-,-,TGTGCCAGCAGCGAGGGCGGGGGCTCAGGGGCCGGTCAGCCCCAGCATTTT,CASSEGGGSGAGQPQHF
TRBV6-5,TRBJ1-2,TRBD1,-,TGTGCCAGCAAGGTCGGGACAGACACTAACTATGGCTACACCTTC,CASKVGTDTNYGYTF
TRBV5-1,TRBJ2-3,TRBD2,few,TGCGCCAGCAGCTTGGAGCCTAGCGGGAGTAGCACAGATACGCAGTATTTT,CASSLEPSGSSTDTQYF
TRBV29-1,TRBJ2-1,TRBD1,-,TGCAGCCCGACCCGGACAGGGGATTACAATGAGCAGTTCTTC,CSPTRTGDYNEQFF
TRBV10-2,TRBJ2-7,TRBD2,few,TGCGCCAGCAGTGAGGCGCCTAGCGGGAGCCCTTCCTACGAGCAGTACTTC,CASSEAPSGSPSYEQYF
TRBV6-1,TRBJ1-3,-,-,TGTGCCAGCAGTGAAGGTCGTGCTGGAAACACCATATATTTT,CASSEGRAGNTIYF
TRBV10-3,TRBJ1-1,-,-,TGTGCCATCAGTGTGGACAGCCGAAACACTGAAGCTTTCTTT,CAISVDSRNTEAFF
TRBV16,TRBJ2-1,TRBD2,-,TGTGCCAGCAGCCAATCGATGAGCCTAGCGGGGGGGCCGCTGTACAATGAGCAGTTCTTC,CASSQSMSLAGGPLYNEQFF
TRBV7-6,TRBJ2-3,TRBD2,-,TGTGCCAGCAGCTATCGTGGGACTAGCGGGAGGGGGACAGATACGCAGTATTTT,CASSYRGTSGRGTDTQYF
TRBV11-2,TRBJ2-5,TRBD2,once,TGTGCCAGCAGCACCTTGACTAGCGGGGGGGCCGGGGAGACCCAGTACTTC,CASSTLTSGGAGETQYF
TRBV5-1,TRBJ1-1,TRBD1,-,TGCGCCAGCAGTCGCGATCCCGACAGGGTGAACACTGAAGCTTTCTTT,CASSRDPDRVNTEAFF
TRBV27,TRBJ2-1,-,-,TGTGCCAGCAGTTTGAGATTGAGTGCTGCCCATGAGCAGTTCTTC,CASSLRLSAAHEQFF
TRBV10-3,TRBJ1-5,-,-,TGTGCCATCAGTGAGTCCGGACAAAGAAATCAGCCCCAGCATTTT,CAISESGQRNQPQHF
TRBV10-1,TRBJ2-3,-,-,TGCGCCAGCACCGGACAAGGCACAGATACGCAGTATTTT,CASTGQGTDTQYF